The 8 T cell receptor beta chains presented below share a single source sample, sequenced in a study of T cells in Graves' hyperthyroidism and ophthalmopathy. Amplification of TCR beta CDR3 regions was performed using RNA transcripts as template. The TCR CDR3 first-round RT-PCR relied on the HTBI primer set. A single record per CDR3 protein comes from TCRdb applying MiXCR to the multiplex PCR reads. In the table there are about 400,000 distinct CDR3 sequences, about 13% of which are singletons. Sequences were obtained from blood. The source of these receptors is a woman between 18 and 30 years old with Graves' hyperthyroidism.

Comments on this clonotype: A much larger clone lies a single base off, so this may be a read error. The rearrangement uses TRBV7-9 and TRBJ2-5, with D possibly being TRBD1 or TRBD2 (5 bases each). V was trimmed by 9 bases and J by 1 base, leaving 12 bases between them. The germline CDR1 and CDR2 sequences are SEHNR and FQNEAQ (reference sequence). This CDR3 has 13 residues. The CDR3 DNA reads as TGTGCCAGTCAGAGGGGACGCCAAGAGACCCAGTACTTC. Its protein is CASQRGRQETQYF.

The V and J genes are TRBV10-3 and TRBJ1-1; weak D call: TRBD1 (6 bases). V shed 4 bases and J shed 4 bases, with 19 bases lying between them. This CDR3 comprises 16 residues. Germline-derived CDR1 and CDR2 are ENHRY and SYGVKD. This chain's CDR3 is CAISVVRRGVSTEAFF. The CDR3 DNA is TGTGCCATCAGTGTCGTTAGAAGGGGGGTTTCCACTGAAGCTTTCTTT.

In this sample, this clonotype turned up many times. The chain joins TRBV5-1 to TRBJ1-2; TRBD1 might be the D (6 bases). CDR1 is SGHRS, CDR2 YFSETQ, per germline. The CDR3 runs 14 residues. V gave up 4 bases and J gave up 0 bases, with 10 bases separating them. The CDR3, as DNA: TGCGCCAGCAGCAGGGACACAGCTAACTATGGCTACACCTTC. It encodes CASSRDTANYGYTF. Drawing the rest from reference TRBV5-1 and TRBJ1-2, the complete variable domain is KAGVTQTPRYLIKTRGQQVTLSCSPISGHRSVSWYQQTPGQGLQFLFEYFSETQRNKGNFPGRFSGRQFSNSRSEMNVSTLELGDSALYLCASSRDTANYGYTFGSGTRLTVV.

This clonotype has at least ten counts. This rearrangement joins TRBV7-9 to TRBJ2-3, with TRBD2 as a possible D gene (6 bases). From germline, CDR1 is SEHNR and CDR2 FQNEAQ (reference sequence). Trimming stripped 4 bases from V and 1 base from J, with 18 bases between. CDR3 length: 17 residues. The CDR3 is CASSSKNSGKGTDTQYF. In DNA form, the CDR3 reads TGTGCCAGCAGCTCGAAAAATAGCGGAAAAGGCACAGATACGCAGTATTTT.

Ten or more counts support this clonotype. The chain couples TRBV6-6 to TRBJ2-4; D might be TRBD2 (6 bases). CDR3 length: 15 residues. Trimming stripped 0 bases from V and 7 bases from J, with 13 bases between. Germline V gene data show CDR1 as MNHNY and CDR2 as SVGAGI (reference sequence). CDR3 bases: TGTGCCAGCAGTTACTCGGCCGGACTATCTAACATTCAGTACTTC. It specifies CASSYSAGLSNIQYF.

This clonotype was recorded many times. V usage is TRBV30 and J usage is TRBJ2-5; 8 bases agree with TRBD1. Germline CDR1 reads GTSNPN; CDR2 reads SVGIG (reference sequence). V was pared by 3 bases and J by 4 bases, with 10 bases of the junction left unmatched. The CDR3 has 15 amino acids. CDR3 loop: CAWRPRTGWGETQYF. CDR3 DNA sequence: TGTGCCTGGAGACCAAGGACAGGGTGGGGAGAGACCCAGTACTTC.

This chain joins TRBV14 and TRBJ2-1, with 7 nucleotides matching TRBD2. This CDR3 has 16 residues. Germline lookup yields CDR1 SGHDN and CDR2 FVKESK. The V segment lost 1 base and the J segment 2 bases; nucleotides outside the gene matches: 5. In nucleotides, the CDR3 is TGTGCCAGCAGCCAAGCTAGCGGAGTCACCTACAATGAGCAGTTCTTC. As protein: CASSQASGVTYNEQFF. The full variable domain, its missing parts supplied by reference TRBV14 and TRBJ2-1, is EAGVTQFPSHSVIEKGQTVTLRCDPISGHDNLYWYRRVMGKEIKFLLHFVKESKQDESGMPNNRFLAERTGGTYSTLKVQPAELEDSGVYFCASSQASGVTYNEQFFGPGTRLTVL.

J is TRBJ2-1 and V is TRBV20-1; TRBD2 matches 9 bases. With V trimmed by 4 bases and J by 6 bases, 7 bases remained unmatched. CDR1 is DFQATT, CDR2 SNEGSKA, per germline (reference sequence). The CDR3 runs 14 residues. CDR3 nucleotide sequence: TGCAGTGCTACGCGGACTAGCGTTTTCAATGAGCAGTTCTTC. It translates to CSATRTSVFNEQFF.